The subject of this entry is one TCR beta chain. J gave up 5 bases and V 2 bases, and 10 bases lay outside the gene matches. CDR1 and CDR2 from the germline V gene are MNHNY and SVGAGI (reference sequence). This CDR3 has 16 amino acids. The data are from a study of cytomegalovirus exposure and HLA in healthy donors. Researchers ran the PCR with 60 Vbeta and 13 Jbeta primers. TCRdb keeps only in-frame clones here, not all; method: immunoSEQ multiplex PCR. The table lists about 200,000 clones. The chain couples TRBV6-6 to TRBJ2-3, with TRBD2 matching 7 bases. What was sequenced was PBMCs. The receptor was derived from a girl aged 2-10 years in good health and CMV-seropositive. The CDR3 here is CASSYPSGGRGDTQYF. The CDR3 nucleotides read TGTGCCAGCAGTTACCCCTCAGGAGGGAGGGGAGATACGCAGTATTTT.